This T cell receptor (beta chain) was found in a study of CD8 T cells in ankylosing spondylitis. Study-level findings and limits: Reports say disease-linked clones showed up significantly more in matched ankylosing spondylitis synovial fluid. Disease-linked clones had a CD8+ phenotype and relatively low frequency in peripheral blood. There was a TCR beta motif, made of eight highly homologous variants, that appeared characteristic of ankylosing spondylitis blood.

Note on this clonotype: Antigen specificity is unknown.

The CDR3 spans 13 residues. The germline gives CDR1 DFQATT, CDR2 SNEGSKA (reference sequence). The ends were cut back, 3 bases at V and 3 bases at J, with 11 bases in the middle. Quantitative barcoded 5'-RACE was used to prepare TCR beta libraries. TCRdb fed the 5' RACE reads into MiXCR, producing one record per CDR3 protein. The sample lists about 540,000 distinct CDR3 sequences; roughly 13% were seen once. The rearrangement joins TRBV20-1 to TRBJ2-5; D may be TRBD1 (6 bases). Sequencing input: blood, either unsorted or a sorted T cell fraction (not recorded which). This clonotype was sampled from a male donor with ankylosing spondylitis. As DNA, the CDR3 is TGCAGTGCTAGTGGACAGATTGAAGAGACCCAGTACTTC. It specifies CSASGQIEETQYF.